Here is one T cell receptor (beta chain) with its context. Its specificity is unknown. This record belongs to a study of cytomegalovirus exposure and HLA in healthy donors. Overall study findings and caveats: Researchers reportedly found TCR beta sequences accurately predicted most subjects' HLA-A and HLA-B alleles. TRBV6-2, TRBV6-3 and some other V segments were unresolvable in 87-base-pair reads.

PCR involved 60 Vbeta and 13 Jbeta primers. The data were produced by immunoSEQ multiplex PCR, yet TCRdb's version contains in-frame clones alone and is incomplete. Of under 40,000 clones detected, around 77% appear once; the ten largest clones hold around 8.4%. This CDR3 spans 13 amino acids. The germline CDR1 and CDR2 sequences are LNHDA and SQIVND (reference sequence). The V gene lost 5 bases and the J gene lost 4 bases, with 11 bases spanning the gap. The sequence was obtained from a woman in her twenties or thirties in good health and CMV-seropositive. V gene TRBV19 combines with J gene TRBJ1-1; D call uncertain. Material for sequencing was PBMCs. This CDR3 is CASSPGLATEAFF. DNA of the CDR3: TGTGCCAGTAGTCCGGGGTTAGCCACTGAAGCTTTCTTT.